The clone carrying this T cell receptor beta chain has just a few counts. These data are taken from a study of cytomegalovirus exposure and HLA in healthy donors. Primers for the PCR totalled 60 Vbeta and 13 Jbeta. Data came from immunoSEQ multiplex PCR; TCRdb stores just in-frame clones and leaves some out. The sample contains 150,000 or so clones, more than 70% of which appear only once. The germline V and J ends were trimmed by 0 bases and 5 bases, with 6 bases remaining between them. CDR3 length: 13 residues. Germline CDR1 reads SGHNT; CDR2 reads YYREEE (reference sequence). This sequence joins TRBV5-4 and TRBJ2-1; D is unresolved. Sequencing was performed on PBMCs. This TCR was sampled from a man aged 18-30 years in good health and CMV-seropositive. Written as DNA, the CDR3 is TGTGCCAGCAGCTTGGGGCCGCACAATGAGCAGTTCTTC. It translates to CASSLGPHNEQFF.